The TCR beta chain under discussion was sequenced for a study of cytomegalovirus exposure and HLA in healthy donors. As for the study in general: Earlier results showed approximately 120 million unique TCR beta sequences derived from approximately 170 million T cells. Regarding the study as a whole: Immune exposure information available was restricted to CMV serostatus. Within an earlier analysis, most TCR beta V segments proved productive either about 87% or about 30% of the time.

This clone has only a few counts. Antigen specificity is unknown. The CDR3 is made up of 15 amino acids. The ends were cut back, 2 bases at V and 0 bases at J, with 11 bases in the middle. Germline V gives CDR1 SGHRS, CDR2 YFSETQ. These donors, healthy bone marrow donors, were studied. Primers included in the PCR were 60 Vbeta and 13 Jbeta primers. Assay used: immunoSEQ multiplex PCR; TCRdb lists only in-frame clones, some missing. The table has approximately 190,000 clones, 83% seen once; the top ten hold around 1.6%. The sequence derives from a man aged 35 to 55 in good health and CMV-seropositive. The genes are TRBV5-1 and TRBJ1-2, with D possibly being TRBD1 (6 bases). The specimen was PBMCs. CDR3 region: CASSFTGTPNYGYTF. The CDR3 region has the DNA TGCGCCAGCAGCTTTACCGGGACACCTAACTATGGCTACACCTTC.